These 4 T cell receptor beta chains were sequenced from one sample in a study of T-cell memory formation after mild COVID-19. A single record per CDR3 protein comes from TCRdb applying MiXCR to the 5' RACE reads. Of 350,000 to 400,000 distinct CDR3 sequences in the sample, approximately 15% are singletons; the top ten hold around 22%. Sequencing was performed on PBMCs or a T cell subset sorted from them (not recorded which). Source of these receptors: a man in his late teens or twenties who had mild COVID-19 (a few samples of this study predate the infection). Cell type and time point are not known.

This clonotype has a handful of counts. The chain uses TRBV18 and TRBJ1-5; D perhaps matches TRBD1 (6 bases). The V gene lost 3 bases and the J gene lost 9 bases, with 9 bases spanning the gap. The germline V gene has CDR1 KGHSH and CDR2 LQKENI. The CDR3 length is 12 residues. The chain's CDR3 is CASSPRGGPQHF. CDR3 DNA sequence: TGTGCCAGCTCACCCCGAGGGGGGCCCCAGCATTTT.

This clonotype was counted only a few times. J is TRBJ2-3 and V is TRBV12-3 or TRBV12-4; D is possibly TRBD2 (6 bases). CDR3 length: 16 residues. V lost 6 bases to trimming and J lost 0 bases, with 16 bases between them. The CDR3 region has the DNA TGTGCCAGCAGCTCGTTAGGCGCGGGGAGCACAGATACGCAGTATTTT. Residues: CASSSLGAGSTDTQYF.

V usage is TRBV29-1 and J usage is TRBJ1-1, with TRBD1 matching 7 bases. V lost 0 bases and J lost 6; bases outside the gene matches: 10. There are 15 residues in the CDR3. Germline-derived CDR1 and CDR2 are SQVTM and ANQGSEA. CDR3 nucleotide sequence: TGCAGCGTTGAAGACCGGGGGACAGCTCGCGCTGAAGCTTTCTTT. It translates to CSVEDRGTARAEAFF. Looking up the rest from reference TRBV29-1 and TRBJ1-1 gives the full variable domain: SAVISQKPSRDICQRGTSLTIQCQVDSQVTMMFWYRQQPGQSLTLIATANQGSEATYESGFVIDKFPISRPNLTFSTLTVSNMSPEDSSIYLCSVEDRGTARAEAFFGQGTRLTVV.

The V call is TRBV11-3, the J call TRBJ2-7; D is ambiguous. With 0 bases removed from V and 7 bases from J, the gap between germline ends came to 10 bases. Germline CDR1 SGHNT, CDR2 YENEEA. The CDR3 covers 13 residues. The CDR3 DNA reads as TGTGCCAGCAGCTTAGAGAACCTCGGGGAGCAGTACTTC. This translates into CASSLENLGEQYF.